This entry describes one T cell receptor (beta chain). Its cognate antigen is unknown. The V and J ends lost 5 bases and 5 bases respectively, with 19 bases between them. The length of the CDR3 is 16 residues. In germline, CDR1 is SEHNR, CDR2 FQNEAQ (reference sequence). This record comes from a study of CD8 T cells in ankylosing spondylitis. With molecular barcodes, quantitative 5'-RACE was used to make the TCR beta libraries. TCRdb independently ran MiXCR on the 5' RACE reads; one entry per CDR3 protein. The sample contains 350,000 to 400,000 distinct CDR3 sequences, 20% of which appear only once. Points from the study as a whole: Prior literature has documented some motif variants in synovial fluid and blood from reactive arthritis.

Material: blood, either unsorted or a sorted T cell fraction (not recorded which). This receptor was taken from a male donor with ankylosing spondylitis or in good health (not recorded which). The V call is TRBV7-9, the J call TRBJ2-4; D call uncertain. This CDR3 is CASSTSMGSWENIQYF. For the CDR3, the DNA is TGTGCCAGCAGCACCTCCATGGGCAGCTGGGAAAACATTCAGTACTTC.